The present T cell receptor beta chain was sequenced within a study of T cell responses to AZD1222 COVID-19 vaccine. Study-level background: Pooling of second doses given at about 4 or about 12 weeks was done. Overall study findings and caveats: There were mostly white British donors and more females than males, and clonal diversity was possibly underestimated. Spike-specific TCR breadth and depth were elevated following two AZD1222 doses.

In the case of this clone: The antigen is not known.

The data were produced by immunoSEQ multiplex PCR, yet TCRdb's version contains in-frame clones alone and is incomplete. Among about 96,000 clones listed, 80% to 90% were seen once. This CDR3 has 14 amino acids. V dropped 0 bases and J dropped 7 bases, with 13 bases sitting between them. Germline V CDR1 and CDR2: SGHNT, YYREEE (reference sequence). The material was peripheral blood, obtained on day 0 of AZD1222 vaccination. This rearrangement joins TRBV5-4 to TRBJ1-2; D is ambiguous. The sequence was obtained from an adult in good health. The CDR3, as DNA: TGTGCCAGCAGCTTGGCCTCTGTTTTAGGTGGCTACACCTTC. Residues: CASSLASVLGGYTF.